The present T cell receptor beta chain was sequenced within a study of blood T cell repertoires in COVID-19 (dated by TCRdb to about 2020). Concerning the study at large: Samples covering the acute and convalescent phases of COVID-19 were provided by collaborators in the United States, Italy and Spain. The prospective study material was composed of cDNA or gDNA derived from T cells, B-cell-depleted T cells, or PBMCs. Samples came from the ongoing ImmuneRACE study (first 160 participants) plus 1,254 subjects from 6 global collaborators. Deeply sampled blood TCRbeta repertoires from subjects exposed to, actively infected with, or recovered from COVID-19 were included in the dataset. The repertoires were made available in a free public database intended to serve as a resource for research on the immune response to SARS-CoV-2. The sample metadata nearly always contained a de-identified subject ID, COVID-19 status, age in years and sex. HLA class I and class II types, where available, came from metadata supplied by the sample provider rather than from assay-based typing.

A word on this clone: It lacks a known antigen. The input lacks base qualities; no much larger clone sits a single base away.

V and J are trimmed by 3 bases and 1 base, and the gene matches miss 7 bases of the junction. CDR1 and CDR2, per the germline V gene, are KGHSH and LQKENI. The CDR3 goes from the cysteine to the phenylalanine over 17 residues. Only the CDR3 part of the read is kept: 51 bases, read in frame from the first base. Each collaborating institution followed its own protocols to collect whole blood in K2EDTA tubes. For TCRbeta analysis, collaborators shipped samples as frozen whole blood, isolated PBMCs, or DNA extracted from either of those sample types. Paper-wide results and their limitations: Clinical and demographic metadata were provided uncurated, with the amount varying by source and participant.

The immunoSEQ Assay, a bias-controlled multiplex PCR, was used to amplify TCRbeta CDR3 regions from genomic DNA. The paper's data handling went like this. Nucleated cell counts per sample were estimated from amplification of reference gene primers within the assay. To quantify the absolute abundance of each unique TCRbeta CDR3 rearrangement, sequence reads were collapsed and filtered. Productive Simpson clonality was computed per sample as the square root of Simpson's diversity index over productive rearrangements. This immuneACCESS table, as held by TCRdb, lists in-frame sequences with V and J called but not all clones. Of the missing ones, under half trace to an unresolved V gene in checked studies; the others have no known cause. V, J and clone size were drawn from that table, and D and trimming were deduced from the DNA. The sample table lists about 90,000 clones, around 85% of them with a count of one. The ten largest clones add up to roughly 10% of the sample.

The chain is made from TRBV18 and TRBJ2-3; 10 middle bases align to TRBD2. The sequence derives from a woman between 65 and 79 years old with active or convalescent COVID-19. The specimen sequenced was peripheral blood. The CDR3 loop reads CASSPISGGAGTDTQYF. The sequence in DNA is TGTGCCAGCTCACCGATCAGCGGGGGGGCGGGCACAGATACGCAGTATTTT.